This is a list of T cell receptor beta chains from one sample in a study of T cell responses to AZD1222 COVID-19 vaccine. This table comes from immunoSEQ multiplex PCR, and its TCRdb copy is limited to in-frame clones, with some not included. This sample yields 84,000 or so clones, of which 80% to 90% are seen a single time; 30% to 35% belongs to the top ten. The material sequenced was peripheral blood, taken on day 0 of AZD1222 vaccination. Receptors were obtained from an adult in good health. CDR3s include the opening cysteine and the closing phenylalanine or tryptophan. Each record gives: J gene, V gene, clone size, D gene, CDR3 protein, CDR3 DNA. A D gene is named only where the DNA matches it firmly. Rows give clone size only sometimes, using once, few, many, or a class for an expanded clone.

>TRBJ1-4|TRBV27|many|-
CASSLLQTNEKLFF
TGTGCCAGCAGTTTATTACAGACGAATGAAAAACTGTTTTTT
>TRBJ2-7|TRBV27|-|-
CASRPTSNPLYEQYF
TGTGCCAGCAGGCCGACTTCGAACCCCCTCTACGAGCAGTACTTC
>TRBJ2-3|TRBV7-9|-|TRBD1
CASSSPTGGKDTQYF
TGTGCCAGCAGTTCACCGACAGGGGGCAAGGATACGCAGTATTTT
>TRBJ1-3|TRBV7-9|-|TRBD1
CASSLSRAQTGGINTIYF
TGTGCCAGCAGCTTATCCAGAGCCCAGACAGGGGGCATAAACACCATATATTTT
>TRBJ2-2|TRBV9|-|TRBD1
CASSVAGTGQKAVNAGELFF
TGTGCCAGCAGCGTCGCCGGGACAGGGCAAAAAGCGGTGAACGCCGGGGAGCTGTTTTTT
>TRBJ2-3|TRBV2|few|-
CASGPQGDTQYF
TGTGCCAGCGGGCCCCAGGGAGATACGCAGTATTTT
>TRBJ1-1|TRBV5-4|-|-
CASKLGLNTEAFF
TGTGCCAGCAAGTTGGGACTGAACACTGAAGCTTTCTTT
>TRBJ1-1|TRBV19|-|TRBD1
CASRPGQGRNTEAFF
TGTGCCAGTAGGCCGGGACAGGGGAGGAACACTGAAGCTTTCTTT
>TRBJ2-1|TRBV19|-|-
CASSIVSDAYNEQFF
TGTGCCAGTAGTATAGTTAGCGACGCCTACAATGAGCAGTTCTTC
>TRBJ2-5|TRBV9|once|-
CASSVETQETQYF
TGTGCCAGCAGCGTAGAGACCCAAGAGACCCAGTACTTC
>TRBJ2-7|TRBV28|-|-
CASSLWRAYEQYF
TGTGCCAGCAGTTTATGGCGGGCCTACGAGCAGTACTTC
>TRBJ1-4|TRBV4-1|-|-
CASSQDGAGNEKLFF
TGCGCCAGCAGCCAAGATGGGGCAGGGAATGAAAAACTGTTTTTT
>TRBJ1-5|TRBV12-5|-|-
CASGLVSNQPQHF
TGTGCTAGTGGTTTGGTCAGCAATCAGCCCCAGCATTTT
>TRBJ1-1|TRBV5-4|-|-
CASSLGSGLNTEAFF
TGTGCCAGCAGCTTGGGTTCAGGGTTGAACACTGAAGCTTTCTTT
>TRBJ2-7|TRBV7-3|-|TRBD1
CASSREPGQIYEQYF
TGTGCCAGCAGCCGAGAACCGGGACAGATCTACGAGCAGTACTTC
>TRBJ1-4|TRBV2|-|TRBD1
CASSERQGATNEKLFF
TGTGCCAGCAGTGAAAGACAGGGGGCGACTAATGAAAAACTGTTTTTT
>TRBJ1-3|TRBV5-1|few|-
CASSLYSGNTIYF
TGCGCCAGCAGCTTGTACTCTGGAAACACCATATATTTT
>TRBJ2-7|TRBV10-2|-|-
CASSEDWAYEQYF
TGCGCCAGCAGTGAGGACTGGGCCTACGAGCAGTACTTC
>TRBJ1-1|TRBV5-1|-|-
CASSLSTSGIHTEAFF
TGCGCCAGCAGCTTGAGTACTTCGGGGATACACACTGAAGCTTTCTTT
>TRBJ2-7|TRBV7-9|few|TRBD2
CASSSSGHHYRDEQYF
TGTGCCAGCAGTTCTAGCGGGCATCATTACCGGGACGAGCAGTACTTC
>TRBJ2-3|TRBV3-1/TRBV3-2|-|-
CASSLSTDTQYF
TGTGCCAGCAGCCTTAGCACAGATACGCAGTATTTT
>TRBJ2-4|TRBV27|-|TRBD2
CASTAGVLGIQYF
TGTGCCAGCACCGCGGGGGTTTTAGGCATTCAGTACTTC
>TRBJ2-2|TRBV15|-|-
CATSSLTTNTGELFF
TGTGCCACCAGCAGTCTGACAACGAACACCGGGGAGCTGTTTTTT
>TRBJ2-4|TRBV11-1|-|TRBD2
CASSLTSGNRNIQYF
TGTGCCAGCAGCTTAACTAGCGGTAATAGAAACATTCAGTACTTC
>TRBJ1-4|TRBV4-1|-|-
CASSQESPGTTNEKLFF
TGCGCCAGCAGCCAAGAGAGCCCAGGTACGACTAATGAAAAACTGTTTTTT